The next 21 T cell receptor beta chains were all read from a single sample in a study of PD-1 blockade in classical Hodgkin lymphoma. TCRdb keeps only in-frame clones here, not all; method: immunoSEQ multiplex PCR. The sample has approximately 26,000 clones, more than 80% seen once. The time point is: newly diagnosed, previously untreated cHL patient sample. Investigators isolated CD4+ T cells from thawed PBMCs through magnetic negative selection. Material for sequencing was CD4+ T cells from blood. These receptors were taken from a human donor with classical Hodgkin lymphoma.

The gene calls are TRBV2 and TRBJ2-5, with 10 bases lining up with TRBD2. The CDR3 is 15 amino acids. CDR1 is SNHLY, CDR2 FYNNEI, per germline. J lost 0 bases, V lost 6 bases, and 4 bases had no gene match. CDR3 protein: CASRQTSGYQETQYF. Written as DNA, the CDR3 is TGTGCCAGCAGACAGACTAGCGGGTACCAAGAGACCCAGTACTTC.

The V and J genes are TRBV28 and TRBJ1-1, with no clear D. This CDR3 is built from 14 residues. In germline, CDR1 is MDHEN, CDR2 SYDVKM. V was clipped by 6 bases and J by 4 bases, with 15 bases between them. The CDR3: CASRQPVKVTEAFF. The CDR3 nucleotides read TGTGCCAGCAGGCAACCAGTTAAGGTCACTGAAGCTTTCTTT.

This chain connects TRBV5-4 to TRBJ1-1; D perhaps matches TRBD1 (5 bases). This CDR3 contains 13 residues. The germline CDR1 and CDR2 sequences are SGHNT and YYREEE (reference sequence). V lost 5 bases and J 4 bases, leaving 12 bases between the germline ends. The CDR3 protein is CASRQTGGTEAFF. The CDR3 DNA follows: TGTGCCAGCAGGCAGACGGGGGGCACTGAAGCTTTCTTT.

This sequence joins TRBV19 and TRBJ2-3; D perhaps matches TRBD2 (6 bases). Between the trimmed V and J ends, which lost 8 bases and 0 bases, there was a span of 15 bases. Germline loops: CDR1 LNHDA, CDR2 SQIVND (reference sequence). There are 15 residues in the CDR3. The CDR3 coding sequence is TGTGCCAGTCTTGGGACTCACCGAAGCACAGATACGCAGTATTTT. Encoded protein: CASLGTHRSTDTQYF.

This clone was seen a handful of times. This chain links TRBV28 with TRBJ2-7, with D possibly matching TRBD1 (6 bases). The CDR3 covers 15 residues. Germline V CDR1 and CDR2: MDHEN, SYDVKM. Trimming left V 2 bases short and J 3 bases short, with 14 bases between. The CDR3 protein is CASSLAGATYYEQYF. CDR3 sequence (DNA): TGTGCCAGCAGTTTAGCAGGGGCTACTTACTACGAGCAGTACTTC.

The CDR3 sequence: CASSLGGGGTDTQYF. CDR3 DNA: TGTGCCAGCAGCTTAGGCGGGGGCGGGACAGATACGCAGTATTTT. The V gene is TRBV7-9, the J gene TRBJ2-3, with D tentatively TRBD2 (7 bases). Germline values: CDR1 SEHNR, CDR2 FQNEAQ (reference sequence). Trimming took off 1 base at V and 3 bases at J, with 11 bases between the two ends. The CDR3 spans 15 residues.

This sequence joins TRBV6-1 and TRBJ2-7, with a weak D call TRBD1 (5 bases). The CDR3 has 14 residues. From germline, CDR1 is MNHNS and CDR2 SASEGT. The ends were cut back, 6 bases at V and 1 base at J, with 13 bases in the middle. The CDR3 reads CASRTGDSSYEQYF. CDR3 nucleotides: TGTGCCAGCAGGACCGGTGACAGTTCCTACGAGCAGTACTTC.

The V and J genes are TRBV19 and TRBJ1-3; no clear D gene. The CDR3 spans 15 residues. The V end lost 7 bases, the J end lost 0 bases, and 13 bases lay between the germline ends. The germline CDR1 and CDR2 sequences are LNHDA and SQIVND (reference sequence). The CDR3 DNA follows: TGTGCCAGTACCTCCGGGCCCTACTCTGGAAACACCATATATTTT. This encodes CASTSGPYSGNTIYF. Variable domain in full (rest from reference TRBV19 and TRBJ1-3): DGGITQSPKYLFRKEGQNVTLSCEQNLNHDAMYWYRQDPGQGLRLIYYSQIVNDFQKGDIAEGYSVSREKKESFPLTVTSAQKNPTAFYLCASTSGPYSGNTIYFGEGSWLTVV.

V is TRBV5-1 and J is TRBJ1-2; D is uncertain. CDR3 length: 14 amino acids. Trimming took off 0 bases at V and 0 bases at J, with 6 bases between the two ends. Germline CDR1 is SGHRS and CDR2 is YFSETQ. The chain's CDR3 is CASSLGASNYGYTF. CDR3 nucleotides: TGCGCCAGCAGCTTGGGGGCCTCTAACTATGGCTACACCTTC.

CDR3 residues: CASSPSRTGELFF. The DNA of the CDR3 is TGTGCCAGCAGTCCCTCCCGTACCGGGGAGCTGTTTTTT. The rearrangement joins TRBV6-6 to TRBJ2-2; D is unclear. Germline CDR1 MNHNY, CDR2 SVGAGI (reference sequence). The CDR3 spans 13 residues. Deletions cut 5 bases from V and 5 bases from J, with 9 bases between.

The chain joins TRBV18 to TRBJ1-2; 9 bases fit TRBD1. The CDR3 has 17 amino acids. Germline V gives CDR1 KGHSH, CDR2 LQKENI. J was trimmed by 0 bases and V by 4 bases; bases with no gene match: 9. The CDR3 here is CASSLRDRAGANYGYTF. CDR3 DNA sequence: TGTGCCAGCTCACTCCGGGACAGGGCCGGAGCTAACTATGGCTACACCTTC.

The chain joins TRBV7-9 to TRBJ2-7; possible D gene TRBD1, 6 bases. The germline V gene encodes CDR1 SEHNR and CDR2 FQNEAQ (reference sequence). V lost 0 bases and J 0 bases, leaving 12 bases between the germline ends. The CDR3 is 16 amino acids. CDR3 sequence reads: CASSLAWGQDSYEQYF. DNA of the CDR3: TGTGCCAGCAGCTTAGCGTGGGGGCAAGACTCCTACGAGCAGTACTTC.

This chain links TRBV5-1 with TRBJ2-3, with D possibly TRBD1 on 6 matching bases. CDR1 and CDR2 (germline): SGHRS, YFSETQ. There are 16 residues in the CDR3. V dropped 4 bases and J dropped 3 bases, with 18 bases sitting between them. In DNA, the CDR3 is TGCGCCAGCAGCCCCGCAGGGGTTTGGAGAACAGATACGCAGTATTTT. Amino acid sequence: CASSPAGVWRTDTQYF.

J is TRBJ1-4 and V is TRBV2; D is undetermined. CDR3 length: 14 amino acids. V gave up 6 bases and J gave up 4 bases, with 12 bases separating them. CDR1 is SNHLY and CDR2 is FYNNEI in the germline V gene. The CDR3 reads CASRRRQNNEKLFF. CDR3 coding DNA: TGTGCCAGCAGGCGGCGCCAGAATAATGAAAAACTGTTTTTT. Full variable domain (rest looked up from reference TRBV2 and TRBJ1-4): EPEVTQTPSHQVTQMGQEVILRCVPISNHLYFYWYRQILGQKVEFLVSFYNNEISEKSEIFDDQFSVERPDGSNFTLKIRSTKLEDSAMYFCASRRRQNNEKLFFGSGTQLSVL.

The V call is TRBV10-1, the J call TRBJ1-1; no clear D gene. The ends were cut back, 3 bases at V and 1 base at J, with 6 bases in the middle. CDR3 length: 13 amino acids. Germline V gene sequence: CDR1 WNHNN, CDR2 SYGVQD (reference sequence). The CDR3 spells CASSEGPNTEAFF. Written as DNA, the CDR3 is TGCGCCAGCAGTGAAGGGCCGAACACTGAAGCTTTCTTT.

CDR3 residues: CASSYNRGHYGYTF. CDR3 in DNA: TGCGCCAGCAGCTACAATCGGGGTCACTATGGCTACACCTTC. The chain links TRBV5-1 to TRBJ1-2; D is unresolved. Trimming left V 3 bases short and J 3 bases short, with 12 bases between. This CDR3 region has 14 residues. Germline V gene data show CDR1 as SGHRS and CDR2 as YFSETQ.

The CDR3 spells CASSLNRVTGELFF. The CDR3 DNA follows: TGTGCCAGCAGTTTAAACAGGGTTACCGGGGAGCTGTTTTTT. This sequence joins TRBV27 and TRBJ2-2, with D tentatively TRBD1 (6 bases). Deletions cut 2 bases from V and 5 bases from J, with 9 bases between. This CDR3 spans 14 amino acids. Germline loops: CDR1 MNHEY, CDR2 SMNVEV (reference sequence).

The V gene is TRBV30, the J gene TRBJ2-3; D ambiguous. Deletions cut 0 bases from V and 6 bases from J, with 7 bases between. The CDR3 runs 12 residues. CDR1 and CDR2 (germline): GTSNPN, SVGIG (reference sequence). CDR3 nucleotides: TGTGCCTGGAGTGTATTGCTGGATACGCAGTATTTT. Translated, it gives CAWSVLLDTQYF.

The V and J genes are TRBV10-3 and TRBJ1-2; D is possibly TRBD1 (5 bases). CDR3 length: 17 residues. In germline, CDR1 is ENHRY, CDR2 SYGVKD. The germline V and J ends were trimmed by 0 bases and 5 bases, with 19 bases remaining between them. The CDR3 nucleotides read TGTGCCATCAGTGAGTCGCGAACCGGGACGGAAAGTTATGGCTACACCTTC. The encoded protein is CAISESRTGTESYGYTF.

This chain connects TRBV7-9 to TRBJ1-2, with D maybe TRBD1 (5 bases). This CDR3 is built from 17 residues. Trimming cost V 2 bases and J 4 bases, with 20 bases left between them. Germline lookup yields CDR1 SEHNR and CDR2 FQNEAQ (reference sequence). The CDR3 is CASSLPQDSTGVYGYTF. The CDR3, as DNA: TGTGCCAGCAGCTTACCGCAAGACTCGACGGGGGTCTATGGCTACACCTTC.

V and J are TRBV28 and TRBJ1-1; D gene uncertain. Trimming removed 4 bases at V and 5 bases at J, with 2 bases between. Germline CDR1 is MDHEN and CDR2 is SYDVKM. This CDR3 comprises 10 residues. The CDR3 spells CASSSTEAFF. The CDR3 DNA reads as TGTGCCAGCAGTTCGACTGAAGCTTTCTTT.